This section outlines one T cell receptor beta chain sequence together with its context. The V end lost 2 bases, the J end lost 7 bases, and 20 bases lay between the germline ends. The CDR3 runs to 15 residues. Germline values: CDR1 SQVTM, CDR2 ANQGSEA. In TCRdb, the RT-PCR reads were re-called with MiXCR into one record per CDR3 protein. The table records about 680,000 distinct CDR3 sequences, about 14% of them present only once. The chain is built from TRBV29-1 and TRBJ1-2, with a weak D call TRBD1 (5 bases). Sequencing was performed on memory CD4+ T cells from blood. The receptor comes from a female donor in good health, serving as a healthy control. CDR3 residues: CSVEIGVSAIFGYTF. CDR3 in DNA: TGCAGCGTTGAAATAGGGGTTTCGGCTATTTTTGGCTACACCTTC.